The 2 T cell receptor beta chains below come from one sample, sequenced in a study of T-cell reconstitution after alpha-beta-depleted transplantation in children. Unique molecular identifiers were built into the TCRbeta library. MiXCR, run by TCRdb on the PCR reads, gives a single entry per CDR3 protein. The sample includes about 120,000 distinct CDR3 sequences, about a tenth of them seen just once. Here the sequenced sample was PBMCs from the stem cell graft donor, taken from the stem cell graft. These receptors were obtained from a human donor who donated a stem cell graft to a child with acute lymphoblastic leukemia.

This clonotype was picked up a small number of times. V and J are TRBV12-3 or TRBV12-4 and TRBJ2-2; tentatively, D is TRBD2 (5 bases). Trimming removed 7 bases from V and 3 bases from J, with 15 bases in between. The CDR3 has 15 amino acids. In DNA form, the CDR3 reads TGTGCCAGCACTCCTGAGCCCGGGGACACCGGGGAGCTGTTTTTT. Amino acids: CASTPEPGDTGELFF.

This clonotype was seen many times. The chain is built from TRBV23-1 and TRBJ2-3, with TRBD2 matching over 7 bases. TRBV23-1 is reported as an ORF; its role is uncertain. The CDR3 consists of 14 residues. With V trimmed by 2 bases and J by 2 bases, 1 base remained unmatched. CDR3 coding DNA: TGCGCCAGCAGTCAAAGCGGGAACACAGATACGCAGTATTTT. Protein product: CASSQSGNTDTQYF.